These 27 T cell receptor beta chains were all obtained from the same sample, sequenced in a study of molecular identifiers for immune sequencing clone quantification. TCRdb called the PCR reads again in MiXCR, with one record for every CDR3 protein. This table holds 600,000 to 650,000 distinct CDR3 sequences, approximately 20% found once. Material for sequencing was naive CD8+ T cells from blood, with Jurkat cell RNA spiked in. As for subset: FACS-sorted CD8+CD4-CCR7+CD45RA+ naive T cells. The origin of the receptors is a human donor in good health. Some libraries in this study had Jurkat cell RNA spiked in.

Of note for this clonotype: Just one base apart from a much larger clone, this may be a read error. The V gene is TRBV9, the J gene TRBJ2-6; D could derive from TRBD1 or TRBD2 (5 bases each). Trimming removed 2 bases at V and 2 bases at J, with 17 bases between. CDR1 is SGDLS and CDR2 is YYNGEE in the germline V gene. This CDR3 has 18 residues. CDR3 sequence reads: CASSVDSWDLPGANVLTF. The CDR3 DNA follows: TGTGCCAGCAGCGTGGATTCTTGGGACCTCCCTGGGGCCAACGTCCTGACTTTC.

This clonotype was picked up many times. The junction departs from germline at one end; a sequencing error may be responsible. This chain uses TRBV5-1 with TRBJ1-1; no definite D call. Germline values: CDR1 SGHRS, CDR2 YFSETQ. The CDR3 has 13 residues. DNA of the CDR3: TGTGCCAGCAGCTTAGGAGTGAACACTGAAGCTTTCTTT. Translation: CASSLGVNTEAFF.

In the case of this clonotype: Compared with germline, one end of the junction differs, possibly owing to a read error. CDR3: CACSYPYQETQYF. CDR3 bases: TGTGCCTGCAGTTACCCCTACCAAGAGACCCAGTACTTC. The chain combines TRBV6-2 or TRBV6-3 with TRBJ2-5; D uncertain. Germline V CDR1 and CDR2: MNHEY, SVGEGT. There are 13 residues in the CDR3.

This clonotype was observed at least ten times. The V and J genes are TRBV27 and TRBJ2-3, with TRBD2 identical over 11 bases. Per germline, CDR1 MNHEY and CDR2 SMNVEV (reference sequence). V was pared by 5 bases and J by 4 bases, with 5 bases of the junction left unmatched. The CDR3 contains 15 residues. CDR3 amino acids: CASSLLAGEADTQYF. CDR3 in DNA: TGTGCCAGCAGTCTACTAGCGGGAGAGGCAGATACGCAGTATTTT.

About this clonotype itself: A much more abundant neighbour one base away suggests this may be a read error. Here the CDR3 omits its conserved ending phenylalanine or tryptophan, so a read error is the likely source. The chain couples TRBV7-9 to TRBJ1-1; 8 bases map to TRBD1. J gave up 5 bases and V 5 bases, and 10 bases lay outside the gene matches. Germline lookup yields CDR1 SEHNR and CDR2 FQNEAQ (reference sequence). The CDR3 totals 15 residues. The CDR3 DNA reads TGTGCCAGCAGCGCAGGGACAGGTAGGGGGACTGAAGCTTTCCTT. Translated, it gives CASSAGTGRGTEAFL.

This clonotype was counted a few times. As DNA, the CDR3 is TGTGCCAGCAGCGTACAGTCAACTAATGAAAAACTGTTTTTT. Translated, it gives CASSVQSTNEKLFF. The chain uses TRBV9 and TRBJ1-4; D remains unclear. The CDR3 has 14 amino acids. Germline lookup yields CDR1 SGDLS and CDR2 YYNGEE. The V and J ends lost 1 base and 0 bases respectively, with 4 bases between them.

In this sample, this clonotype turned up many times. The chain uses TRBV29-1 and TRBJ2-3; no reliable D call. V lost 8 bases to trimming and J lost 1 base, with 16 bases between them. CDR3 length: 14 residues. CDR1 is SQVTM and CDR2 is ANQGSEA in the germline V gene. Here the CDR3 DNA reads TGCAGCTCCGCCGGGCACCGCGGCACAGATACGCAGTATTTT. Translated, it gives CSSAGHRGTDTQYF.

This clonotype was seen ten or more times. This chain uses TRBV28 with TRBJ1-1; D might be TRBD1 (6 bases). The V and J ends lost 5 bases and 0 bases respectively, with 19 bases between them. Looked up from germline, CDR1 is MDHEN and CDR2 is SYDVKM. The CDR3 consists of 17 residues. CDR3 amino acids: CASSHRGGGSMNTEAFF. In DNA, the CDR3 is TGTGCCAGCAGTCACCGAGGAGGGGGGAGCATGAACACTGAAGCTTTCTTT.

This clonotype has a count of ten or more. The chain has TRBV30 and TRBJ1-2; unclear D gene. Trimming took off 4 bases at V and 5 bases at J, with 8 bases between the two ends. From germline, CDR1 is GTSNPN and CDR2 SVGIG (reference sequence). The CDR3 is made up of 11 amino acids. CDR3 nucleotides: TGTGCCTGGACGGCTTCTTATGGCTACACCTTC. Translated: CAWTASYGYTF.

This clonotype was counted many times. The rearrangement joins TRBV4-1 to TRBJ2-3; D is possibly TRBD2 (6 bases). Trimming took 4 bases from V and 4 from J, leaving 15 bases between them. This CDR3 has 15 amino acids. CDR1 is MGHRA, CDR2 YSYEKL, per germline. CDR3 coding DNA: TGCGCCAGCAGCCGAAGACTAGTAGGATCAGATACGCAGTATTTT. It encodes CASSRRLVGSDTQYF.

This clonotype showed up many times. The chain carries TRBV27 and TRBJ1-5; 8 bases are a match to TRBD1. Per germline, CDR1 MNHEY and CDR2 SMNVEV (reference sequence). The CDR3 covers 14 residues. The V gene end was trimmed by 8 bases and the J gene end by 3 bases; junction bases not matched to a gene: 6. The CDR3 loop is CASSGQGINQPQHF. The CDR3 DNA is TGTGCCAGCTCTGGACAGGGAATCAATCAGCCCCAGCATTTT.

This clonotype was seen a handful of times. The CDR3: CASSQDTNTDTQYF. The CDR3 bases are TGCGCCAGCAGCCAAGATACAAACACAGATACGCAGTATTTT. The chain employs TRBV4-1 and TRBJ2-3, with unresolved D. The ends were cut back, 0 bases at V and 2 bases at J, with 6 bases in the middle. The CDR3 is made up of 14 amino acids. Per germline, CDR1 MGHRA and CDR2 YSYEKL.

With regard to this clonotype: The junction shows a germline mismatch at one end, possibly a read error. The V and J genes are TRBV15 and TRBJ2-5, with unresolved D. Germline CDR1 LNHNV, CDR2 YYDKDF (reference sequence). The CDR3 has 14 amino acids. The CDR3 spells CTTSRIVVQETQYF. CDR3 in DNA: TGTACCACCAGCAGGATAGTGGTTCAAGAGACCCAGTACTTC.

About this clonotype: A much bigger clone sits one base away, suggesting this may be a read error. V is TRBV6-1 and J is TRBJ1-2; D not resolved. Germline V lookup: CDR1 MNHNS, CDR2 SASEGT. The CDR3 has 14 amino acids. Here the CDR3 reads CASSELAENYGHTF. CDR3 DNA sequence: TGTGCCAGCAGTGAACTTGCAGAGAACTATGGCCACACCTTC.

This clonotype appeared many times. The chain couples TRBV27 to TRBJ2-1, with unresolved D. V was pared by 9 bases and J by 8 bases, with 11 bases between. This CDR3 is built from 11 residues. Germline V lookup: CDR1 MNHEY, CDR2 SMNVEV (reference sequence). CDR3 coding DNA: TGTGCCAGTCGTAGCCCCCATGAGCAGTTCTTC. This translates into CASRSPHEQFF.

This clonotype has a handful of counts. The gene calls are TRBV4-1 and TRBJ2-1; 9 bases agree with TRBD2. The CDR3 is 17 residues long. The germline V gene encodes CDR1 MGHRA and CDR2 YSYEKL. V dropped 6 bases and J dropped 8; count of bases not matched to a gene: 17. The CDR3 DNA is TGCGCCAGCAGTCCTCTTGGCGGGGGGGCCGGATTTTATGAGCAGTTCTTC. This sequence encodes CASSPLGGGAGFYEQFF.

This clonotype was counted many times. The chain joins TRBV29-1 to TRBJ1-1, with 7 bases fitting TRBD1. V shed 6 bases, J shed 0 bases, and the junction held 4 bases outside the gene matches. CDR1 is SQVTM, CDR2 ANQGSEA, per germline. The CDR3 is 13 residues long. The CDR3 protein is CSVATGMNTEAFF. For the CDR3, the DNA is TGCAGCGTCGCGACAGGGATGAACACTGAAGCTTTCTTT.

This rearrangement joins TRBV3-1 to TRBJ2-5; no reliable D call. V lost 6 bases and J lost 3, with 17 bases in between. The germline CDR1 and CDR2 sequences are LGHDT and YNNKEL (reference sequence). This CDR3 is built from 15 residues. The CDR3 nucleotides are TGTGCCAGCAGTCGAAGGACCAGATCGGAAGAGACCCAGTACTTC. Translating it yields CASSRRTRSEETQYF.

This clonotype was picked up many times. This chain's CDR3 is CSVESRGALQETQYF. The CDR3 coding sequence is TGCAGCGTTGAATCTAGGGGGGCGCTTCAAGAGACCCAGTACTTC. The chain employs TRBV29-1 and TRBJ2-5; tentatively, D is TRBD1 or TRBD2 (6 bases each). V lost 2 bases, J lost 2 bases, and 15 bases lay in between. CDR1 is SQVTM and CDR2 is ANQGSEA in the germline V gene. This CDR3 contains 15 residues.

This clonotype has a count of ten or more. J is TRBJ1-1 and V is TRBV7-9; 9 bases line up with TRBD1. CDR1 is SEHNR and CDR2 is FQNEAQ in the germline V gene (reference sequence). V lost 5 bases to trimming and J lost 4 bases; unmatched junction nucleotides: 14. The CDR3 loop spans 17 amino acids. CDR3 DNA: TGTGCCAGCAGCGGGCTTGGACAGGGGTGGCCGATCACTGAAGCTTTCTTT. Translated: CASSGLGQGWPITEAFF.

This chain joins TRBV9 and TRBJ2-2; D is ambiguous. V was cut by 6 bases and J by 6 bases, with 9 bases left in between. The CDR3 is 12 amino acids. Germline V gene sequence: CDR1 SGDLS, CDR2 YYNGEE. The CDR3 nucleotides are TGTGCCAGCAATCAGGCGGCCGGGGAGCTGTTTTTT. Translated: CASNQAAGELFF.

This clonotype occurred many times. The chain couples TRBV30 to TRBJ2-4, with 8 nucleotides matching TRBD2. CDR1 and CDR2 (germline): GTSNPN, SVGIG (reference sequence). The CDR3 extends over 16 amino acids. Trimming took 0 bases from V and 3 from J; bases not matched to a gene: 7. The CDR3 DNA reads TGTGCCTGGAGTGTACGGGCGGGGGGCGACAAAAACATTCAGTACTTC. Translating gives CAWSVRAGGDKNIQYF.

The table lists this clonotype with many counts. V and J are TRBV20-1 and TRBJ1-5; maybe TRBD1 (6 bases). V was cut by 2 bases and J by 3 bases, with 11 bases left in between. The CDR3 has 14 residues. Germline CDR1 and CDR2: DFQATT and SNEGSKA (reference sequence). For the CDR3, the DNA is TGCAGTGCTAGACTCGGACAGTCCAATCAGCCCCAGCATTTT. It is translated as CSARLGQSNQPQHF.

V usage is TRBV19 and J usage is TRBJ2-7, with a possible D match to TRBD2 (5 bases). The CDR3 covers 14 residues. Germline assignment: CDR1 LNHDA and CDR2 SQIVND (reference sequence). V dropped 2 bases and J dropped 3 bases, with 11 bases sitting between them. The CDR3 nucleotides are TGTGCCAGTAGTATAAGTTCGGGATACTACGAGCAGTACTTC. This sequence encodes CASSISSGYYEQYF.

This clonotype was seen repeatedly, ten times or more. The rearrangement links TRBV5-6 to TRBJ2-7, with TRBD2 as a possible D gene (5 bases). Germline lookup yields CDR1 SGHDT and CDR2 YYEEEE. V shed 2 bases and J shed 0 bases, with 9 bases lying between them. The CDR3 runs 14 residues. The CDR3 DNA follows: TGTGCCAGCAGCTTCAGGACTGTCTCCTACGAGCAGTACTTC. This sequence encodes CASSFRTVSYEQYF. Full variable domain (remainder filled in from reference TRBV5-6 and TRBJ2-7): DAGVTQSPTHLIKTRGQQVTLRCSPKSGHDTVSWYQQALGQGPQFIFQYYEEEERQRGNFPDRFSGHQFPNYSSELNVNALLLGDSALYLCASSFRTVSYEQYFGPGTRLTVT.

The chain links TRBV4-3 to TRBJ2-3; 7 nucleotides line up with TRBD1. Per the germline V gene, CDR1 is LGHNA and CDR2 is YSLEER. Trimming at V came to 4 bases and at J to 4 bases, leaving 14 bases not matched to a gene. This CDR3 region has 17 residues. The CDR3 sequence: CASSPQGGTGYSDTQYF. The CDR3 DNA is TGCGCCAGCAGCCCCCAAGGGGGCACGGGGTATTCAGATACGCAGTATTTT.

This clonotype occurred a few times. The chain is built from TRBV15 and TRBJ1-5, with D perhaps matching TRBD1 (6 bases). From germline, CDR1 is LNHNV and CDR2 YYDKDF (reference sequence). The V end was cut by 0 bases, the J end by 0 bases, with 24 bases between. This CDR3 comprises 21 residues. DNA of the CDR3: TGTGCCACCAGCAGAGAGGGGGTCGTGGGACACGACACTTATAGCAATCAGCCCCAGCATTTT. Amino acid sequence: CATSREGVVGHDTYSNQPQHF.